The 17 T cell receptor beta chains below all came from one sample that was sequenced in a study of T cell responses to AZD1222 COVID-19 vaccine. Assay: immunoSEQ multiplex PCR; the TCRdb copy retains only in-frame clones and omits some. Of 130,000 to 150,000 clones listed, 90% to 95% were seen once; the top ten hold 2.5% to 3%. Material: peripheral blood, obtained on day 0 of MenACWY control vaccination. The receptors here all came from an adult in good health.

The rearrangement links TRBV6-1 to TRBJ1-4; 10 nucleotides line up with TRBD1. The germline V gene has CDR1 MNHNS and CDR2 SASEGT. The CDR3 runs 17 residues. J was trimmed by 6 bases and V by 0 bases; bases with no gene match: 7. This CDR3 is CASSEAKGTGVYEKLFF. The CDR3 nucleotides are TGTGCCAGCAGTGAAGCGAAGGGGACAGGGGTTTATGAAAAACTGTTTTTT.

V gene TRBV27 combines with J gene TRBJ1-1; D not certain. V lost 9 bases to trimming and J lost 11 bases, with 19 bases between them. The germline V gene has CDR1 MNHEY and CDR2 SMNVEV (reference sequence). This CDR3 comprises 12 residues. DNA of the CDR3: TGTGCCAGTCGAGCGGGAGGGCCTCGGGCTTTCTTT. It translates to CASRAGGPRAFF.

CDR3 protein: CASIGGARLLSGNTIYF. The DNA of the CDR3 is TGTGCCAGCATCGGCGGGGCCAGACTCCTCTCTGGAAACACCATATATTTT. The V call is TRBV28, the J call TRBJ1-3; a weak D match, TRBD1 (5 bases). This CDR3 spans 17 amino acids. The V end lost 7 bases, the J end lost 0 bases, and 19 bases lay between the germline ends. Looked up from germline, CDR1 is MDHEN and CDR2 is SYDVKM. Filled out from reference TRBV28 and TRBJ1-3, the complete variable domain reads DVKVTQSSRYLVKRTGEKVFLECVQDMDHENMFWYRQDPGLGLRLIYFSYDVKMKEKGDIPEGYSVSREKKERFSLILESASTNQTSMYLCASIGGARLLSGNTIYFGEGSWLTVV.

The chain carries TRBV5-1 and TRBJ2-2; 8 bases align to TRBD1. The CDR3 contains 16 residues. V dropped 2 bases and J dropped 2; count of bases not matched to a gene: 5. The germline V gene has CDR1 SGHRS and CDR2 YFSETQ. The CDR3 region is CASSFSGTGNTGELFF. The CDR3 DNA is TGCGCCAGCAGCTTTTCCGGGACAGGAAACACCGGGGAGCTGTTTTTT.

This rearrangement joins TRBV10-3 to TRBJ2-1; 8 bases agree with TRBD2. The V segment lost 5 bases and the J segment 5 bases; nucleotides outside the gene matches: 5. Germline CDR1 ENHRY, CDR2 SYGVKD. CDR3 length: 14 residues. This CDR3 is CAISPSGGNNEQFF. The CDR3 DNA reads as TGTGCCATCAGTCCGAGCGGGGGAAACAATGAGCAGTTCTTC.

In its sample, this clone was seen once. This chain links TRBV7-2 with TRBJ2-5; D may be TRBD1 (6 bases). V was clipped by 4 bases and J by 5 bases, with 14 bases between them. Germline V gene lookup returns CDR1 SGHTA and CDR2 FQGNSA. This CDR3 is built from 14 residues. The CDR3 reads CASSYPRGWETQYF. CDR3 coding DNA: TGTGCCAGCAGCTACCCAAGGGGGTGGGAGACCCAGTACTTC.

This clone was seen just once. The chain carries TRBV5-1 and TRBJ1-2, with D tentatively TRBD1 (5 bases). This CDR3 contains 13 residues. V was clipped by 4 bases and J by 5 bases, with 12 bases between them. The germline V gene encodes CDR1 SGHRS and CDR2 YFSETQ. The CDR3 spells CASSGGDIYGYTF. The CDR3 bases are TGCGCCAGCAGCGGGGGTGATATTTATGGCTACACCTTC. Combining the CDR3 with reference TRBV5-1 and TRBJ1-2 gives the whole variable domain KAGVTQTPRYLIKTRGQQVTLSCSPISGHRSVSWYQQTPGQGLQFLFEYFSETQRNKGNFPGRFSGRQFSNSRSEMNVSTLELGDSALYLCASSGGDIYGYTFGSGTRLTVV.

This chain joins TRBV19 and TRBJ2-5, with D possibly TRBD1 on 6 matching bases. Germline V gene sequence: CDR1 LNHDA, CDR2 SQIVND (reference sequence). Trimming removed 6 bases at V and 5 bases at J, with 16 bases between. CDR3 size: 14 residues. The CDR3 DNA follows: TGTGCCAGTAGACCCAAGGGGGACGTGGAGACCCAGTACTTC. Translation: CASRPKGDVETQYF.

The rearrangement joins TRBV30 to TRBJ1-2, with D possibly TRBD1 on 5 matching bases. Trimming removed 1 base from V and 3 bases from J, with 9 bases in between. The CDR3 runs to 13 residues. Germline values: CDR1 GTSNPN, CDR2 SVGIG (reference sequence). The CDR3, as DNA: TGTGCCTGGAGTGAAGGGGTACACTATGGCTACACCTTC. Its translation is CAWSEGVHYGYTF.

The chain has TRBV20-1 and TRBJ1-4; D gene unclear. With 3 bases removed from V and 4 bases from J, the gap between germline ends came to 9 bases. The length of the CDR3 is 13 residues. Germline loops: CDR1 DFQATT, CDR2 SNEGSKA (reference sequence). The CDR3 DNA sequence: TGCAGTGCTAGTCTTCTCAGTAATGAAAAACTGTTTTTT. Its protein product is CSASLLSNEKLFF.

V is TRBV13 and J is TRBJ2-1, with TRBD2 matching 9 bases. This CDR3 is built from 15 residues. J gave up 12 bases and V 4 bases, and 13 bases lay outside the gene matches. Germline-derived CDR1 and CDR2 are PRHDT and FYEKMQ (reference sequence). The chain's CDR3 is CASSSLAGAGSGQFF. In DNA form, the CDR3 reads TGTGCCAGCAGCTCCTTAGCGGGAGCGGGGTCTGGGCAGTTCTTC.

The chain couples TRBV19 to TRBJ2-2, with D perhaps matching TRBD1 or TRBD2 (7 bases each). CDR1 LNHDA and CDR2 SQIVND come from the germline V gene (reference sequence). The CDR3 runs to 13 residues. V was pared by 5 bases and J by 5 bases, with 9 bases between. CDR3 amino acids: CASSQGGTGELFF. CDR3 nucleotide sequence: TGTGCCAGTAGTCAGGGGGGGACCGGGGAGCTGTTTTTT.

In this sample, this clone turned up a few times. CDR3 in amino acids: CASRETGTSSYEQYF. The CDR3 nucleotides read TGTGCCAGCAGGGAGACAGGCACAAGCTCCTACGAGCAGTACTTC. The chain couples TRBV2 to TRBJ2-7; D is possibly TRBD1 (6 bases). The V end lost 6 bases, the J end lost 0 bases, and 15 bases lay between the germline ends. The CDR3 sequence is 15 residues long. Germline lookup yields CDR1 SNHLY and CDR2 FYNNEI. The full variable domain, its missing parts supplied by reference TRBV2 and TRBJ2-7, is EPEVTQTPSHQVTQMGQEVILRCVPISNHLYFYWYRQILGQKVEFLVSFYNNEISEKSEIFDDQFSVERPDGSNFTLKIRSTKLEDSAMYFCASRETGTSSYEQYFGPGTRLTVT.

Here the CDR3 DNA reads TGTGCCAGCAGCCCTCGATCCCAGGGTGCAGATACGCAGTATTTT. Its protein is CASSPRSQGADTQYF. J is TRBJ2-3 and V is TRBV7-3, with a tentative D call TRBD1 (5 bases). V gave up 5 bases and J gave up 4 bases, with 16 bases separating them. The CDR3 loop spans 15 amino acids. The germline gives CDR1 SGHTA, CDR2 FQGTGA.

The chain combines TRBV19 with TRBJ2-7; TRBD1 matches at 12 bases. CDR3 length: 17 amino acids. Germline values: CDR1 LNHDA, CDR2 SQIVND (reference sequence). V shed 3 bases and J 4 bases; nucleotides not matched to a gene: 10. The CDR3 DNA reads as TGTGCCAGTAGTATGGGGACAGGGGGCTCCCTGGCTTACGAGCAGTACTTC. Translating gives CASSMGTGGSLAYEQYF.

The chain joins TRBV4-1 to TRBJ2-6; 8 bases fit TRBD1. The CDR3 totals 18 residues. Germline loops: CDR1 MGHRA, CDR2 YSYEKL. The V segment lost 1 base and the J segment 0 bases; nucleotides outside the gene matches: 5. In nucleotides, the CDR3 is TGCGCCAGCAGCCAAGGCGGGACAGGTCTCTCTGGGGCCAACGTCCTGACTTTC. This translates into CASSQGGTGLSGANVLTF.

This sequence joins TRBV1 and TRBJ2-2; the table's D call, TRBD1, was not checked against the DNA. TRBV1 is a known pseudogene. This CDR3 is built from 16 residues. For the CDR3, the DNA is TGCACCAGCAGCCACCCCTCCCACAGCAACACCGGGGAGCTGTTTTTT. It is translated as CTSSHPSHSNTGELFF.